The 2 T cell receptor beta chains below were found in one sample sequenced in a study of PD-1 blockade in classical Hodgkin lymphoma (dated by TCRdb to about 2020). Per the publication, the time point label means: cycle 4 day 1 (C4D1), after more than five weeks of nivolumab. Relapse after autologous stem cell transplantation had occurred in all trial patients, and cohorts A, B and C were distinguished by prior brentuximab vedotin exposure. Libraries were prepared through the immunoSEQ multiplex PCR assay. TCRdb took over this immuneACCESS table, retaining in-frame rearrangements with V and J assigned. Such tables are incomplete; in checked studies, under half of the missing clones stem from an unresolved V gene, and the remainder is unexplained. This sample comprises approximately 65,000 clones, around 94% of them detected only once. Clones ranked in the top ten supply roughly 8% of the sample.

This specimen consisted of peripheral blood mononuclear cells (PBMCs), obtained before the fourth cycle of nivolumab. The origin of the receptors is a human donor with classical Hodgkin lymphoma.

The chain carries TRBV4-1 and TRBJ1-2, with 7 positions matching TRBD1. From germline, CDR1 is MGHRA and CDR2 YSYEKL. V lost 0 bases to trimming and J lost 2 bases; unmatched junction nucleotides: 12. The CDR3 is 18 amino acids. Here the CDR3 reads CASSQDPLSGQTNYGYTF. As DNA, the CDR3 is TGCGCCAGCAGCCAAGACCCGCTCTCGGGACAGACAAACTATGGCTACACCTTC.

The chain links TRBV5-5 to TRBJ2-3; D may be TRBD2 (6 bases). Deletions cut 0 bases from V and 6 bases from J, with 11 bases between. The CDR3 has 14 residues. Germline assignment: CDR1 SGHKS and CDR2 YYEKEE (reference sequence). Here the CDR3 reads CASSLVWGRDTQYF. The CDR3 DNA sequence: TGTGCCAGCAGCTTGGTTTGGGGGAGGGATACGCAGTATTTT.